This entry features one TCR beta chain sequence. There are many counts of this clonotype. The antigen this receptor binds is unknown. No base quality information exists; no much larger clone differs at one position. The CDR3 covers 14 residues, taking in both the cysteine and the phenylalanine. The DNA shown is the 42-base CDR3, in frame from base 1. Sequences DFQATT (CDR1) and SNEGSKA (CDR2) are obtained from the germline V gene (reference sequence). V loses 6 bases at its end and J loses 6 bases; junction bases beyond the gene matches: 6. The TCR beta CDR3 regions were amplified from the RNA transcripts. The first round of RT-PCR for the TCR CDR3 was performed with the HTBI primer set and the Qiagen OneStep RT-PCR kit. The libraries were constructed in a second round of multiplex PCR and then size-selected and purified. Paired-end sequencing of the libraries was performed with 100 bp reads on an Illumina HiSeq2000. As for how the authors treated the data: SOAPnuke was used to process the raw data, removing reads that contained adapters or uncalled bases, had a mean Phred below 15, or lacked an exact match to the constant primer or identifier. COPE v1.2.5 was used to merge the high-quality paired reads, and each unique nucleotide sequence was defined as a clonotype. MiTCR v1.1 was used to align the clonotypes against IMGT TRBV, TRBD and TRBJ reference segments. The analysis was restricted to V-J combinations with a frequency above 0.0001, which together covered 99.2% of the repertoires. The TCS score was defined as F50 (clonal expansion) divided by E x V (chaos), with BLOSUM62-based TCRdist calculated between CDR3 peptides within each V-J. Welch's t-statistics and random forest reduced 500 to 550 V-J features to 10 to 15, which were used in a naive Bayes classifier (R e1071). TCRdb ran its own pipeline on the public reads, namely fastp trimming at Q25 and MiXCR clone calling, and kept in-frame beta chains. Each record represents a unique CDR3 protein, reported with the most common genes and DNA among its rows. The V and J calls here are based on TCRdb, not the publication. This sample is represented by 640,000 or so distinct CDR3 sequences; more than 13% of them were singletons. Together, the top ten hold about 6.6% of the sample.

Moderately to severely active disease, a Clinical Activity Score of at least 3, a NOSPECS grade of at least 4, and a duration under 3 months were present in ophthalmopathy patients. The study excluded patients with uncontrolled infections, other autoimmune diseases, pregnancy or lactation. Clinical symptoms, serum thyroxine and TRAb, thyroid ultrasound, and orbital computed tomography formed the basis for the diagnoses. PBMCs were isolated from around 10 ml of fresh peripheral blood by Ficoll-Paque density gradient centrifugation. Trizol reagent was used to extract total RNA, and RNA quality was then checked on an Agilent 2100 Bioanalyzer. The record originates from a study of T cells in Graves' hyperthyroidism and ophthalmopathy (dated 2019 in TCRdb). Study-level background: Peripheral blood was sampled at the time of initial diagnosis, prior to any treatment. A discovery cohort of fewer than 110 patients, approximately 45 with Graves' ophthalmopathy and roughly 59 with stable Graves' hyperthyroidism, was used to find distinguishing TCR V-J signatures. Prospective prediction of ophthalmopathy was tested in an independent validation cohort consisting of under 20 hyperthyroidism patients and more than 15 patients who later progressed to ophthalmopathy. The approximately 100 discovery patients were randomly split 7:3 into training and test sets. In six Graves' hyperthyroidism patients, the study also compared T-cell repertoires from thyroid tissue with T-cell repertoires from blood. After sampling, hyperthyroidism patients received methimazole starting at 30 mg daily, and ophthalmopathy patients received high-dose intravenous methylprednisolone. TCR Vbeta CDR3 sequencing of roughly 140 peripheral blood samples (around 45 ophthalmopathy, 75 hyperthyroidism and roughly 17 progressor patients) is reported in the paper.

Broad study findings and their caveats: In validation, the model predicted progression to ophthalmopathy with around 71% sensitivity and approximately 74% specificity, a median of approximately 6.7 months before onset. A 13 V-J signature model separated ophthalmopathy from stable hyperthyroidism, with roughly 88% sensitivity and about 81% specificity in cross-validation and 80%/75% in testing. Most expanded thyroid clonotypes (frequency above 0.001) were also detected in blood, a finding suggesting that blood repertoires may reflect thyroid immune responses. Sample size was not statistically predetermined, and blinding of investigators to group allocation was not performed.

The clonotype was recovered from a woman aged 18-29 years with Graves' ophthalmopathy. This receptor chain uses TRBV20-1 and TRBJ2-1; 12 of the junction bases match TRBD2. Sequenced input: blood. CDR3 loop: CSATSGSRGNEQFF. The DNA reads TGCAGTGCGACTAGCGGGAGCAGGGGCAATGAGCAGTTCTTC.